The T cell receptor beta chain described here comes from a study of CDR3 diversity in severe acne. Via MiXCR, TCRdb re-called the PCR reads, giving one row per CDR3 protein. This table holds fewer than 90,000 distinct CDR3 sequences, under 65% found once. The CDR3 covers 15 residues. Germline CDR1 and CDR2: KGHDR and SFDVKD. V was pared by 7 bases and J by 7 bases, with 9 bases of the junction left unmatched. The chain uses TRBV24-1 and TRBJ2-2, with 9 nucleotides matching TRBD2. Material: blood. The TCR comes from a male donor in good health, without acne. The CDR3 region is CATSRVAGEVGELFF. The CDR3 bases are TGTGCCACCAGCCGAGTAGCGGGAGAGGTCGGGGAGCTGTTTTTT.